Detailed here is one T cell receptor (beta chain). Some clones are missing from TCRdb's copy, which holds only in-frame ones; the method was immunoSEQ multiplex PCR. Found here are roughly 130,000 clones, roughly 86% of them singletons; the top ten hold approximately 12%. Trimming removed 8 bases from V and 2 bases from J; junction bases left unmatched: 10. Looked up from germline, CDR1 is WNHNN and CDR2 is SYGVQD (reference sequence). This CDR3 is built from 15 residues. Three pembrolizumab responders had their TCRs sequenced. These data originate in a study of PD-1 blockade in mismatch repair-deficient tumors.

The rearrangement links TRBV10-1 to TRBJ2-3, with TRBD1 matching over 7 bases. This specimen consisted of peripheral blood, obtained 70 to 73 weeks after starting pembrolizumab. The TCR was taken from an adult with mismatch repair-deficient cancer. The CDR3 nucleotides are TGCGCCAGCCCGCGTCCGGGACAGTCCACAGATACGCAGTATTTT. This gives the protein CASPRPGQSTDTQYF.